These 5 T cell receptor beta chains originate from one sample sequenced in a study of vaccination effects on CD4 cells after COVID-19 (dated by TCRdb to the early 2020s). Preparation of the library involved the immunoSEQ multiplex PCR assay. TCRdb retrieved this table from immuneACCESS and kept in-frame rearrangements only. Not all clones are present; in checked studies, unresolved V genes account for under half, and no reason is known for the remainder. Recorded for this sample are approximately 15,000 clones; about 76% of them occurred a single time. The top ten clones comprise around 20% of the sample. These receptors' targets are unknown. To identify antigen-specific CD4+ T cell clonotypes by their expansion, the ViraFEST assay first stimulated PBMC with viral peptide pools and then applied TCR sequencing. After more than nine days of culture, CD4+ T cells were isolated with the EasySep CD4+ T cell isolation kit. PCR-confirmed SARS-CoV-2 infection had occurred in convalescent patients between March and December 2020, before the Alpha, Beta and Delta variants emerged in the United States. Two doses of either the BNT162b2 or the mRNA-1273 mRNA SARS-CoV-2 vaccine were administered to participants.

This material consisted of CD4+ T cells from PBMCs cultured with SARS-CoV-2 spike peptides, taken after COVID-19 vaccination. Taken with the paper, the label for cell subset or site translates to: SARS-CoV-2 spike overlapping peptide pool stimulation. The receptors shown here come from a human donor who had a prior SARS-CoV-2 infection.

The chain recombines TRBV5-4 with TRBJ1-2; TRBD1 might be the D (5 bases). CDR1 SGHNT and CDR2 YYREEE come from the germline V gene (reference sequence). With 3 bases removed from V and 4 bases from J, the gap between germline ends came to 16 bases. The CDR3 loop spans 15 amino acids. The CDR3 DNA is TGTGCCAGCAGCTCTCCCCGGGACTCAAGCTATGGCTACACCTTC. This gives the protein CASSSPRDSSYGYTF.

This clone was counted once. The rearrangement joins TRBV5-1 to TRBJ2-3; 8 positions agree with TRBD1. The CDR3 loop spans 14 amino acids. Unmatched junction bases numbered 1, after V lost 0 bases and J lost 4 bases. The V gene's germline CDR1 is SGHRS and CDR2 YFSETQ. CDR3 loop: CASSLAGGADTQYF. In DNA, the CDR3 is TGCGCCAGCAGCTTGGCAGGGGGCGCAGATACGCAGTATTTT.

The V call is TRBV7-3, the J call TRBJ2-2, with 7 bases matching TRBD2. V shed 3 bases, J shed 4 bases, and the junction held 5 bases outside the gene matches. Germline CDR1 and CDR2: SGHTA and FQGTGA. The CDR3 runs to 15 residues. The CDR3 loop reads CASSFGGGSTGELFF. DNA of the CDR3: TGTGCCAGCAGCTTCGGCGGGGGAAGCACCGGGGAGCTGTTTTTT.

The rearrangement joins TRBV5-1 to TRBJ1-2; D uncertain. Trimming removed 0 bases at V and 2 bases at J, with 8 bases between. The CDR3 is 14 residues long. CDR1 and CDR2 (germline): SGHRS, YFSETQ. The CDR3 here is CASSLETPNYGYTF. The CDR3 DNA follows: TGCGCCAGCAGCTTGGAGACACCAAACTATGGCTACACCTTC.

This chain uses TRBV30 with TRBJ1-5; 8 positions match TRBD1. The germline CDR1 and CDR2 sequences are GTSNPN and SVGIG (reference sequence). Germline trimming cut 2 bases from V and 7 bases from J; bases unmatched to any gene: 10. The CDR3 has 15 amino acids. The DNA of the CDR3 is TGTGCCTGGAGTCGATCACAGGGGGGGTGGCAGCCCCAGCATTTT. Protein: CAWSRSQGGWQPQHF.